The T cell receptor beta chain described here comes from a study of T cell responses to AZD1222 COVID-19 vaccine. CDR3 size: 13 residues. Per germline, CDR1 MNHEY and CDR2 SVGAGI. Trimming removed 3 bases from V and 4 bases from J; junction bases left unmatched: 2. A single count supports this clone. Assay: immunoSEQ multiplex PCR; the TCRdb copy retains only in-frame clones and omits some. The profile shows 95,000 to 150,000 clones, roughly 86% of them singletons. The material sequenced was peripheral blood, taken on day 0 of AZD1222 vaccination. The source is an adult in good health. The chain couples TRBV6-5 to TRBJ1-1; 7 bases agree with TRBD1. The CDR3 coding sequence is TGTGCCAGCAGTTATGACAGGGCCACTGAAGCTTTCTTT. Protein sequence: CASSYDRATEAFF.